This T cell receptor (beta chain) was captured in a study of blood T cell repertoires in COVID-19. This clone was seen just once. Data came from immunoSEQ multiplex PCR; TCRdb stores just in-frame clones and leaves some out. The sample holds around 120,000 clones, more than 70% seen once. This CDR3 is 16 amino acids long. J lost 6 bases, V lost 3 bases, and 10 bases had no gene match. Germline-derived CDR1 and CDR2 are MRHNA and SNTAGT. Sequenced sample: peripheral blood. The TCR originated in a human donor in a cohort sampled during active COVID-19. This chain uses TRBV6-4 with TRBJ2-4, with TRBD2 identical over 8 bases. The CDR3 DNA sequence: TGTGCCAGCAGTGAGGTAGCGGGGATGGCTCGAAACATTCAGTACTTC. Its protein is CASSEVAGMARNIQYF.